The 25 T cell receptor beta chains given below trace back to one sample, sequenced in a study of early T cells in non-severe SARS-CoV-2 infection. Each CDR3 protein gets one entry after TCRdb re-called the 5' RACE reads with MiXCR. The data show 55,000 or so distinct CDR3 sequences, 12% seen once. The material sequenced was whole blood. The receptors here all came from an adult who was a healthcare worker with PCR-confirmed SARS-CoV-2 infection or an uninfected control (not recorded which).

The chain is built from TRBV18 and TRBJ2-7, with 9 positions matching TRBD2. The length of the CDR3 is 15 residues. Trimming cost V 5 bases and J 4 bases; bases outside gene matches: 9. Germline V lookup: CDR1 KGHSH, CDR2 LQKENI. CDR3 loop: CASSDPSSGEYEQYF. Here the CDR3 DNA reads TGTGCCAGCTCAGATCCGTCTAGCGGGGAGTACGAGCAGTACTTC.

This sequence joins TRBV3-1 and TRBJ1-6, with no clear D. Germline V gene lookup returns CDR1 LGHDT and CDR2 YNNKEL (reference sequence). V lost 0 bases and J 7 bases, leaving 16 bases between the germline ends. The CDR3 has 17 residues. DNA of the CDR3: TGTGCCAGCAGCCAAGAATTCAGTGCAGGCGGAAATTCACCCCTCCACTTT. Residues: CASSQEFSAGGNSPLHF.

This chain uses TRBV11-1 with TRBJ2-7; D not certain. This CDR3 is 9 amino acids long. Germline V CDR1 and CDR2: SGHAT, FQDESV (reference sequence). The ends were cut back, 8 bases at V and 7 bases at J, with 6 bases in the middle. The CDR3 spells CASPLEQYF. The CDR3 coding sequence is TGTGCCAGCCCTCTGGAGCAGTACTTC.

The gene calls are TRBV6-2 or TRBV6-3 and TRBJ2-3, with 7 bases fitting TRBD2. This CDR3 is built from 15 residues. V shed 2 bases, J shed 2 bases, and the junction held 4 bases outside the gene matches. Germline V lookup: CDR1 MNHEY, CDR2 SVGEGT. The CDR3 region has the DNA TGTGCCAGCAGTTACCCAGCGGGGTTCACAGATACGCAGTATTTT. It yields the protein CASSYPAGFTDTQYF.

This clonotype was seen repeatedly, ten times or more. The chain is built from TRBV7-9 and TRBJ1-1; no reliable D call. Germline values: CDR1 SEHNR, CDR2 FQNEAQ (reference sequence). The CDR3 consists of 10 residues. V lost 4 bases and J 3 bases, leaving 0 bases between the germline ends. The CDR3 DNA follows: TGTGCCAGCAGCTACACTGAAGCTTTCTTT. It encodes CASSYTEAFF.

V and J are TRBV12-3 or TRBV12-4 and TRBJ1-2, with D perhaps TRBD1 (6 bases). V was trimmed by 6 bases and J by 6 bases, leaving 14 bases between them. This CDR3 contains 13 residues. CDR3 sequence reads: CASRAGTWDGYTF. As DNA, the CDR3 is TGTGCCAGCAGGGCCGGGACATGGGATGGCTACACCTTC.

This clonotype occurred a few times. The genes are TRBV4-3 and TRBJ2-7, with D hard to call. Trimming removed 4 bases at V and 7 bases at J, with 5 bases between. The CDR3 loop spans 10 amino acids. Germline assignment: CDR1 LGHNA and CDR2 YSLEER. As DNA, the CDR3 is TGCGCCAGCAGCCTCTGGGAGCAGTACTTC. It specifies CASSLWEQYF.

As to this clonotype: Just one base apart from a much larger clone, this may be a read error. This chain links TRBV12-3 or TRBV12-4 with TRBJ1-3; D gene ambiguous. The CDR3 is 13 residues long. CDR3 protein: CVSTLSQGNTIYF. CDR3 DNA sequence: TGTGTCAGCACCCTAAGCCAGGGAAACACCATATATTTT.

This clonotype was recorded a few times. V usage is TRBV20-1 and J usage is TRBJ2-3; unclear D gene. The CDR3 extends over 12 amino acids. CDR1 and CDR2 (germline): DFQATT, SNEGSKA (reference sequence). V shed 6 bases and J shed 2 bases, with 9 bases lying between them. The CDR3 region is CSALLYTDTQYF. CDR3 in DNA: TGCAGTGCCCTTCTATACACAGATACGCAGTATTTT.

This clonotype was seen a few times. The chain combines TRBV19 with TRBJ2-5, with 7 bases that match TRBD1. The CDR3 is made up of 14 amino acids. Germline loops: CDR1 LNHDA, CDR2 SQIVND (reference sequence). J lost 2 bases, V lost 4 bases, and 4 bases had no gene match. The CDR3 region has the DNA TGTGCCAGTAGTAGGGACAGACGACAAGAGACCCAGTACTTC. Translated: CASSRDRRQETQYF.

This clonotype was counted a few times. This rearrangement joins TRBV6-5 to TRBJ1-2; D gene uncertain. Trimming removed 2 bases from V and 6 bases from J, with 16 bases in between. Germline V CDR1 and CDR2: MNHEY, SVGAGI. The CDR3 consists of 15 residues. CDR3: CASSYGPAVRDGYTF. The CDR3 nucleotides are TGTGCCAGCAGTTACGGGCCGGCGGTTCGAGATGGCTACACCTTC.

The chain recombines TRBV13 with TRBJ1-2, with TRBD1 matching 9 bases. The germline V gene encodes CDR1 PRHDT and CDR2 FYEKMQ (reference sequence). The V segment lost 6 bases and the J segment 7 bases; nucleotides outside the gene matches: 9. The CDR3 loop spans 14 amino acids. CDR3 nucleotide sequence: TGTGCCAGCAGGCGGACAGGGGCTTTTTTTGGCTACACCTTC. Translated: CASRRTGAFFGYTF. Full variable domain (remainder filled in from reference TRBV13 and TRBJ1-2): AAGVIQSPRHLIKEKRETATLKCYPIPRHDTVYWYQQGPGQDPQFLISFYEKMQSDKGSIPDRFSAQQFSDYHSELNMSSLELGDSALYFCASRRTGAFFGYTFGSGTRLTVV.

This clonotype was seen at least ten times. The chain couples TRBV7-6 to TRBJ2-1; D is perhaps TRBD2 (7 bases). The CDR3 is made up of 14 amino acids. Germline CDR1 and CDR2: SGHVS and FNYEAQ. V lost 0 bases and J lost 8, with 11 bases in between. CDR3 bases: TGTGCCAGCAGCTTAGCGGGGGGGCAGGATGAGCAGTTCTTC. Translated: CASSLAGGQDEQFF.

This clonotype appeared many times. The chain recombines TRBV11-2 with TRBJ1-1; perhaps TRBD1 as D (5 bases). This CDR3 has 15 residues. Trimming cost V 7 bases and J 5 bases, with 20 bases left between them. Germline lookup yields CDR1 SGHAT and CDR2 FQNNGV. The CDR3 sequence: CASNLLMGKGTEAFF. CDR3 sequence (DNA): TGTGCCAGCAACCTCCTAATGGGGAAGGGGACTGAAGCTTTCTTT.

The chain has TRBV27 and TRBJ2-2; no clear D. From germline, CDR1 is MNHEY and CDR2 SMNVEV (reference sequence). This CDR3 is 14 amino acids long. Trimming cost V 2 bases and J 2 bases, with 6 bases left between them. The CDR3 loop reads CASSLRANTGELFF. The CDR3 region has the DNA TGTGCCAGCAGTTTACGGGCTAACACCGGGGAGCTGTTTTTT.

There are a few counts of this clonotype. V is TRBV24-1 and J is TRBJ1-1; no clear D. CDR3 length: 13 amino acids. Trimming shortened V by 9 bases and J by 0 bases, and 10 bases separated the two germline ends. Germline loops: CDR1 KGHDR, CDR2 SFDVKD. The CDR3 region has the DNA TGTGCCACCCTCCACCCCATGAACACTGAAGCTTTCTTT. Translated, it gives CATLHPMNTEAFF.

This clonotype was recorded at least ten times. CDR3 sequence reads: CSAWTQGANYGYTF. Here the CDR3 DNA reads TGCAGTGCCTGGACACAGGGAGCTAACTATGGCTACACCTTC. This sequence joins TRBV20-1 and TRBJ1-2; TRBD1 is a possible D gene (6 bases). Germline V gene lookup returns CDR1 DFQATT and CDR2 SNEGSKA (reference sequence). The CDR3 is 14 amino acids. V was shortened by 6 bases and J by 0 bases, with 14 bases between the two germline ends.

There are a few counts of this clonotype. The J gene is TRBJ2-3, the V gene TRBV11-2; TRBD2 matches at 10 bases. In germline, CDR1 is SGHAT, CDR2 FQNNGV. V was clipped by 5 bases and J by 5 bases; unmatched bases: 10. This CDR3 is 16 amino acids long. The CDR3, as DNA: TGTGCCAGCAGCCAGTTAGCGGGGGGCCCTGAAGATACGCAGTATTTT. Protein sequence: CASSQLAGGPEDTQYF.

This clonotype was seen only a few times. The chain combines TRBV6-2 or TRBV6-3 with TRBJ1-4; 8 nucleotides match TRBD1. J gave up 6 bases and V 4 bases, and 4 bases lay outside the gene matches. The V gene's germline CDR1 is MNHEY and CDR2 SVGEGT. The CDR3 loop spans 14 amino acids. CDR3 coding DNA: TGTGCCAGCAGTTCCGGGACAGGAGATGAAAAACTGTTTTTT. Protein product: CASSSGTGDEKLFF.

This clonotype showed up just a few times. The chain has TRBV11-2 and TRBJ2-5; 11 nucleotides align to TRBD2. The CDR3 runs to 15 residues. J was trimmed by 3 bases and V by 5 bases; bases with no gene match: 5. CDR1 SGHAT and CDR2 FQNNGV come from the germline V gene. CDR3 in amino acids: CASSPGTSGKETQYF. The CDR3 region has the DNA TGTGCCAGCAGCCCCGGGACTAGCGGTAAAGAGACCCAGTACTTC.

This clonotype was recorded a few times. The V call is TRBV29-1, the J call TRBJ1-2; 7 bases are shared with TRBD1. The germline gives CDR1 SQVTM, CDR2 ANQGSEA. CDR3 length: 13 residues. Trimming at V came to 7 bases and at J to 4 bases, leaving 9 bases not matched to a gene. CDR3 DNA sequence: TGCAGCGGGGACAGCTATGACGTCTATGGCTACACCTTC. Translating gives CSGDSYDVYGYTF.

This clonotype was counted many times. The chain has TRBV12-3 or TRBV12-4 and TRBJ2-7; D remains ambiguous. V was pared by 6 bases and J by 0 bases, with 12 bases between. This CDR3 is 14 amino acids long. CDR3 sequence (DNA): TGTGCCAGCAGCAGGTATTTCGCCTCCTACGAGCAGTACTTC. It translates to CASSRYFASYEQYF.

The chain is built from TRBV5-1 and TRBJ2-7, with a weak D call TRBD1 (6 bases). Looked up from germline, CDR1 is SGHRS and CDR2 is YFSETQ. The CDR3 loop spans 15 amino acids. The V gene lost 0 bases and the J gene lost 0 bases, with 10 bases spanning the gap. The CDR3 DNA follows: TGCGCCAGCAGCTTGGGGGGACACTACTCCTACGAGCAGTACTTC. Its translation is CASSLGGHYSYEQYF.

The J gene is TRBJ2-1, the V gene TRBV6-4; 14 nucleotides match TRBD2. This CDR3 is built from 15 residues. CDR1 is MRHNA, CDR2 SNTAGT, per germline. V dropped 2 bases and J dropped 6; count of bases not matched to a gene: 0. In nucleotides, the CDR3 is TGTGCCAGCAGTGACGGGACTAGCGGGGGCAATGAGCAGTTCTTC. Its translation: CASSDGTSGGNEQFF.

The chain links TRBV5-4 to TRBJ2-1, with TRBD2 identical over 9 bases. The V gene's germline CDR1 is SGHNT and CDR2 YYREEE (reference sequence). CDR3 length: 15 amino acids. J was trimmed by 5 bases and V by 2 bases; bases with no gene match: 5. Here the CDR3 reads CASSLLASGDNEQFF. The CDR3 nucleotides read TGTGCCAGCAGCTTATTGGCTAGCGGGGACAATGAGCAGTTCTTC.